What follows are 5 T cell receptor beta chains derived from one specimen sequenced in a study of blood T cell repertoires in COVID-19. Sequencing was performed with immunoSEQ multiplex PCR; in TCRdb, only in-frame clones are kept and a portion is missing. Among some 80,000 clones listed, 75% to 90% were seen once. The sample consisted of peripheral blood. The receptors were sampled from a woman aged 45-59 years with active or convalescent COVID-19.

The rearrangement uses TRBV5-6 and TRBJ1-2, with a weak D call TRBD1 (6 bases). V lost 1 base and J 2 bases, leaving 9 bases between the germline ends. The CDR3 is made up of 14 amino acids. Per germline, CDR1 SGHDT and CDR2 YYEEEE. CDR3: CASSLLRGNYGYTF. The CDR3 DNA reads as TGTGCCAGCAGCTTGTTAAGGGGGAACTATGGCTACACCTTC.

This rearrangement joins TRBV7-2 to TRBJ1-2; TRBD1 might be the D (5 bases). This CDR3 is 15 amino acids long. Germline values: CDR1 SGHTA, CDR2 FQGNSA. The ends were cut back, 1 base at V and 8 bases at J, with 17 bases in the middle. CDR3 sequence reads: CASSLEMGRAQGYTF. DNA for the CDR3: TGTGCCAGCAGCTTAGAAATGGGCAGGGCGCAGGGCTACACCTTC.

This chain links TRBV7-3 with TRBJ2-1, with TRBD2 matching 12 bases. CDR1 is SGHTA, CDR2 FQGTGA, per germline. This CDR3 is 22 amino acids long. V lost 3 bases and J lost 0; bases outside the gene matches: 18. This CDR3 is CASSFNAKTSGGTLSSYNEQFF. For the CDR3, the DNA is TGTGCCAGCAGCTTCAACGCCAAAACTAGCGGGGGGACCTTGAGCTCCTACAATGAGCAGTTCTTC.

In this sample, this clone turned up once. The chain couples TRBV6-5 to TRBJ2-5; TRBD1 agrees at 7 bases. CDR3 size: 16 residues. The germline gives CDR1 MNHEY, CDR2 SVGAGI. The trim removed 0 bases at V and 4 bases at J, leaving 8 bases unmatched. CDR3 DNA: TGTGCCAGCAGTTACTCAGCTACAGGGGTAGCAGAGACCCAGTACTTC. Its protein product is CASSYSATGVAETQYF.

V gene TRBV30 combines with J gene TRBJ2-2; 12 bases fit TRBD2. The CDR3 is 13 residues long. The V and J ends lost 5 bases and 6 bases, in that order; junction bases with no gene match: 1. Germline loops: CDR1 GTSNPN, CDR2 SVGIG (reference sequence). The chain's CDR3 is CAWSSGGAGELFF. CDR3 bases: TGTGCCTGGTCTAGCGGGGGGGCCGGGGAGCTGTTTTTT.